Detailed here is one T cell receptor beta chain. V was clipped by 3 bases and J by 0 bases, with 14 bases between them. This CDR3 has 16 amino acids. Germline loops: CDR1 SGHAT, CDR2 FQDESV (reference sequence). The data belong to a study of blood T cell repertoires in COVID-19. Across the whole study: COVID-19 samples from acute and convalescent phases originated in the United States, Italy and Spain.

TCRdb's table, derived via immunoSEQ multiplex PCR, lists solely in-frame clones and lacks some. The table shows over 150,000 clones, with around nine tenths occurring only once. The TCR originated in a man aged 35 to 55 with active or convalescent COVID-19. The chain joins TRBV11-1 to TRBJ1-1; D ambiguous. Sequenced material: peripheral blood. CDR3 in amino acids: CASSLSTRLMNTEAFF. The CDR3 DNA sequence: TGTGCCAGCAGCTTGAGCACGCGTCTTATGAACACTGAAGCTTTCTTT.